The present T cell receptor (beta chain) was sequenced within a study of blood T cell repertoires in COVID-19. Overall study: Researchers got acute and convalescent COVID-19 samples from the United States, Italy and Spain. PBMCs, B-cell-depleted T cells, or T cells were the source of the cDNA or gDNA that made up the material.

This CDR3 region has 16 residues. In germline, CDR1 is MNHEY, CDR2 SMNVEV (reference sequence). Losses at the gene ends were 5 bases for V and 3 bases for J; bases not matched to a gene: 13. Methods used by the authors: Estimates of nucleated cell counts were drawn from the amplification of reference gene primers. Libraries were prepared by immunoSEQ multiplex PCR; TCRdb keeps only in-frame clonotypes and omits some of them. Clone size and the V and J calls come from that table; the DNA yielded D and trimming. Of about 74,000 clones detected, roughly 84% appear once; the ten largest clones hold roughly 41%.

Input material: peripheral blood. The receptor was isolated from an elderly man with acute or convalescent COVID-19. V and J are TRBV27 and TRBJ2-7, with TRBD2 matching 7 bases. CDR3 protein: CASSPGTGGPDYEQYF. DNA of the CDR3: TGTGCCAGCAGTCCAGGGACGGGAGGCCCTGACTACGAGCAGTACTTC.